This entry lists 6 T cell receptor beta chains sequenced from one sample in a study of cytomegalovirus exposure and HLA in healthy donors. Primers for the PCR totalled 60 Vbeta and 13 Jbeta. TCRdb's copy holds only in-frame clones and misses some; the assay was immunoSEQ multiplex PCR. The data show 110,000 to 150,000 clones, approximately 84% seen once. The sample was PBMCs. These receptors all stem from a woman aged 40 to 50 in good health and CMV-seronegative.

This clone was picked up one time. V and J are TRBV9 and TRBJ1-2; 8 bases fit TRBD1. The CDR3 sequence is 17 residues long. J gave up 0 bases and V 3 bases, and 10 bases lay outside the gene matches. CDR1 and CDR2 from the germline V gene are SGDLS and YYNGEE. The CDR3 region has the DNA TGTGCCAGCAGCGCGGACCGGGACAGGCCCCCTAACTATGGCTACACCTTC. It encodes CASSADRDRPPNYGYTF.

This clone was seen only once. The chain employs TRBV7-2 and TRBJ1-6, with D maybe TRBD1 (5 bases). V lost 7 bases, J lost 3 bases, and 13 bases lay in between. CDR3 length equals 15 residues. Germline V gene lookup returns CDR1 SGHTA and CDR2 FQGNSA. The CDR3 sequence: CASTFPGGYNSPLHF. The CDR3 coding sequence is TGTGCCAGCACCTTTCCGGGGGGCTATAATTCACCCCTCCACTTT.

This sequence joins TRBV9 and TRBJ1-4, with TRBD1 matching over 8 bases. CDR1 and CDR2 (germline): SGDLS, YYNGEE. CDR3 length: 15 residues. V lost 4 bases, J lost 8 bases, and 10 bases stayed unmatched. In nucleotides, the CDR3 is TGTGCCAGCAGCTTAAACACAGGGGGATGGGAAAAACTGTTTTTT. Its protein product is CASSLNTGGWEKLFF.

This chain joins TRBV5-1 and TRBJ1-4; TRBD1 aligns across 7 bases. The CDR3 is 14 amino acids. Germline V gene lookup returns CDR1 SGHRS and CDR2 YFSETQ. Trimming removed 4 bases from V and 7 bases from J; junction bases left unmatched: 7. CDR3 residues: CASSRGRIGEKLFF. In nucleotides, the CDR3 is TGCGCCAGCAGCAGGGGGCGGATAGGTGAAAAACTGTTTTTT.

The CDR3 reads CASSNWTGTGYNSPLHF. The CDR3 DNA follows: TGTGCCAGCAGCAACTGGACAGGGACGGGCTATAATTCACCCCTCCACTTT. The rearrangement links TRBV5-8 to TRBJ1-6; 8 bases fit TRBD1. The CDR3 consists of 17 residues. The germline CDR1 and CDR2 sequences are SGHTS and YDEGEE. V lost 4 bases to trimming and J lost 3 bases; unmatched junction nucleotides: 9.

This clone was picked up one time. The gene calls are TRBV7-3 and TRBJ2-5; no clear D. Germline assignment: CDR1 SGHTA and CDR2 FQGTGA. This CDR3 comprises 13 residues. The V end was cut by 8 bases, the J end by 5 bases, with 15 bases between. The CDR3 nucleotides are TGTGCCAGCTCCTCCCAGGTTGGGGAGACCCAGTACTTC. It codes for CASSSQVGETQYF.